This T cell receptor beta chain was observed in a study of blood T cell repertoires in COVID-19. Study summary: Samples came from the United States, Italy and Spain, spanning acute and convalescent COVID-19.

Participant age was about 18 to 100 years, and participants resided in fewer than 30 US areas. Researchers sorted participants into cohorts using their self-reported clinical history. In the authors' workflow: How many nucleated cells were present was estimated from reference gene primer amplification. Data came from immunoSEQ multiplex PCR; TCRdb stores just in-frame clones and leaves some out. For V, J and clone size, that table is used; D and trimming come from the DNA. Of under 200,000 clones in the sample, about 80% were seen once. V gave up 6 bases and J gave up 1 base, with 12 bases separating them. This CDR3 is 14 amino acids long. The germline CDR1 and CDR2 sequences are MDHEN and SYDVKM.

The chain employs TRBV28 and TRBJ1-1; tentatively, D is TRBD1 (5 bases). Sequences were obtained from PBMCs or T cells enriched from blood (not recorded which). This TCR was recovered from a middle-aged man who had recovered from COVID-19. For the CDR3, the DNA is TGTGCCAGCAGGTGGGGGACTGCGAACACTGAAGCTTTCTTT. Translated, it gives CASRWGTANTEAFF.